This TCR beta chain was sequenced during a study of T-cell reconstitution after alpha-beta-depleted transplantation in children. Study-wide results and limits: Expanded graft clones, several hundred of them, were reportedly the source of alpha-beta T cells about two months after transplant.

Unique molecular identifiers were used in preparing the TCRbeta library. In TCRdb, the PCR reads were re-called with MiXCR into one record per CDR3 protein. The data contain 97,000 or so distinct CDR3 sequences, 4.5% to 7.5% of them seen just once; the ten biggest clones take up approximately 6.6%. CDR3 size: 14 residues. V was shortened by 2 bases and J by 7 bases, with 12 bases between the two germline ends. This clonotype was detected many times. Its antigen is unidentified. The gene calls are TRBV12-3 or TRBV12-4 and TRBJ2-1; D is possibly TRBD1 or TRBD2 (7 bases each). This sequence was found in a female patient younger than 10 who had a stem cell transplant for Fanconi anemia, so the T cells may come from the graft donor. The starting material was PBMCs, mostly from graft donor cells, obtained 60 days after TCRalphabeta/CD19-depleted stem cell transplant. Here the CDR3 DNA reads TGTGCCAGCAGTTTATCCAGGGGGGGGAATGAGCAGTTCTTC. Translation gives CASSLSRGGNEQFF.